Described below is a single T cell receptor beta chain sequence and its context. The data derive from a study of blood T cell repertoires in COVID-19. Study-level information: Whether acute or convalescent, the COVID-19 samples came from the United States, Italy and Spain. T cells, B-cell-depleted T cells, or PBMCs supplied cDNA or gDNA.

Assay: immunoSEQ multiplex PCR; the TCRdb copy retains only in-frame clones and omits some. Of about 180,000 clones in the sample, around 85% were seen once. Germline lookup yields CDR1 SGHRS and CDR2 YFSETQ. CDR3 length: 14 residues. V lost 4 bases and J lost 7; bases outside the gene matches: 8. Participants' own reports of clinical history determined their cohort assignment. Two negative PCRs, clearance, or symptom resolution were required of recovered Cohort 3 donors. V is TRBV5-1 and J is TRBJ1-2; 9 positions match TRBD1. The sequenced material came from PBMCs or T cells enriched from blood (not recorded which). The sequence was collected from a man aged 35 to 55 who had recovered from COVID-19. CDR3 coding DNA: TGCGCCAGCAGCGGCGGACAGGGGCCTTTTGGCTACACCTTC. This sequence encodes CASSGGQGPFGYTF.